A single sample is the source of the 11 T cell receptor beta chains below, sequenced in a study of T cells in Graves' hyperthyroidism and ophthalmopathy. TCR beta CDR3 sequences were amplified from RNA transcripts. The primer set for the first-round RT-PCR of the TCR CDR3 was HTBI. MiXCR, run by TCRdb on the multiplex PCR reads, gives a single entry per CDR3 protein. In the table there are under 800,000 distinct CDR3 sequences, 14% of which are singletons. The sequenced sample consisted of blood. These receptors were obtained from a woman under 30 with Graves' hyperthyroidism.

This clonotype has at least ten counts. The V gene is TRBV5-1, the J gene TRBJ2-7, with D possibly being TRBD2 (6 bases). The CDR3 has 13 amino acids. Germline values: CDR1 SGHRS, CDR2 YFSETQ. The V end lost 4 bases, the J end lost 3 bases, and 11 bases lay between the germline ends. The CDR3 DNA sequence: TGCGCCAGCAGCCCGGGACTCCGCTACGAGCAGTACTTC. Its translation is CASSPGLRYEQYF.

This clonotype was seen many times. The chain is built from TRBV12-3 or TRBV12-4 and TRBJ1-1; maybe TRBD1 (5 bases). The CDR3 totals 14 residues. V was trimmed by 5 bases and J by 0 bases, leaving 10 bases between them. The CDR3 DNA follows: TGTGCCAGCAGTATGGGGACGGTGAACACTGAAGCTTTCTTT. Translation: CASSMGTVNTEAFF.

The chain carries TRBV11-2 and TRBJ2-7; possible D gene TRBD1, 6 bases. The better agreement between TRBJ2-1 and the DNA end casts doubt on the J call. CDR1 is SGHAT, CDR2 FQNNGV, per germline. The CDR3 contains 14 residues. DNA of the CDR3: TGTGCCAGCAGCTTAGGCAGGGGTTCCTACGAGCAGTTCTTC. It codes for CASSLGRGSYEQFF.

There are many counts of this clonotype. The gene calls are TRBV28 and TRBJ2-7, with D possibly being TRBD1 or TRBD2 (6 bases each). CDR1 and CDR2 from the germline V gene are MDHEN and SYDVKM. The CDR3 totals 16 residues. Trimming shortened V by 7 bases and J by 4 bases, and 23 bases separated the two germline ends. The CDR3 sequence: CASTFEVGAGMYEQYF. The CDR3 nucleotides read TGTGCCAGCACCTTCGAGGTGGGGGCGGGAATGTACGAGCAGTACTTC. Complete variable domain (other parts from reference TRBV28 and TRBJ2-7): DVKVTQSSRYLVKRTGEKVFLECVQDMDHENMFWYRQDPGLGLRLIYFSYDVKMKEKGDIPEGYSVSREKKERFSLILESASTNQTSMYLCASTFEVGAGMYEQYFGPGTRLTVT.

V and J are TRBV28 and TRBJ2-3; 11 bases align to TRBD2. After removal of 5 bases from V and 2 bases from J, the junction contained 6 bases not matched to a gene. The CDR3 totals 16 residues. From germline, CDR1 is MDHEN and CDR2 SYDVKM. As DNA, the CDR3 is TGTGCCAGCAGTGGGTTAGCGGGAGGGTACACAGATACGCAGTATTTT. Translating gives CASSGLAGGYTDTQYF.

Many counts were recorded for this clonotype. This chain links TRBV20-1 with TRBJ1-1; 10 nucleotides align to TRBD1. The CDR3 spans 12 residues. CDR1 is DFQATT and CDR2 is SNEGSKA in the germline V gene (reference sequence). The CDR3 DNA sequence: TGCAGAGGGGACAGGGGAAACACTGAAGCTTTCTTT. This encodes CRGDRGNTEAFF.

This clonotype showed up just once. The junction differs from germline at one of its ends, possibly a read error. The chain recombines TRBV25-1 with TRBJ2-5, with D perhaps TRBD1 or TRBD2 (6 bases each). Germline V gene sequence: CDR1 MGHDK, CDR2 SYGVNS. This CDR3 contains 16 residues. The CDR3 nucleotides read TGTGCCAGCAGTGAATTGGGGGGTGGGGGGCAGGAGATCCAGTACTTC. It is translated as CASSELGGGGQEIQYF.

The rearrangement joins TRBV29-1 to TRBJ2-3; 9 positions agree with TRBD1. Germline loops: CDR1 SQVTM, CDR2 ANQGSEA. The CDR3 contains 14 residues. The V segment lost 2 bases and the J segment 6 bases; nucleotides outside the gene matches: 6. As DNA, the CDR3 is TGCAGCGTTGAAAAGTGGACAGGGGTGGATACGCAGTATTTT. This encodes CSVEKWTGVDTQYF.

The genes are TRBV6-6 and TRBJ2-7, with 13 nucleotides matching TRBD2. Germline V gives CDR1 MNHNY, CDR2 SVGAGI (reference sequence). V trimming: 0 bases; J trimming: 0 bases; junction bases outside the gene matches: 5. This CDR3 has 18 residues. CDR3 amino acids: CASSYSGLAGPSSYEQYF. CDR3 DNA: TGTGCCAGCAGTTACTCGGGACTAGCGGGACCGAGCTCCTACGAGCAGTACTTC.

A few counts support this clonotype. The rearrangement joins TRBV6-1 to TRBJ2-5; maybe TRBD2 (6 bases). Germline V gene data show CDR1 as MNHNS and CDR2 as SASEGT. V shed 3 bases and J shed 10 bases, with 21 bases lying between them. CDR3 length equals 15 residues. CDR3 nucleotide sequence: TGTGCCAGCAGTGACGAGCTCCCCCAAACGCGGGACCAGTACTTC. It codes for CASSDELPQTRDQYF.

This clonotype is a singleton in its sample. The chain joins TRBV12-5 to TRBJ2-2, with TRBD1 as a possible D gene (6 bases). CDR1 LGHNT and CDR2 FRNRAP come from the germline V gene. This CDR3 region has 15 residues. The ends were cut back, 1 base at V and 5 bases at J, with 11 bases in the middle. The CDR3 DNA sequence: TGTGCTAGTGGTTTGGGAGAACAGGGAACCGGGGAGCTGTTTTTT. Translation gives CASGLGEQGTGELFF.